Below, one T cell receptor (beta chain) is given with its context. V shed 5 bases and J shed 0 bases, with 14 bases lying between them. The germline V gene has CDR1 WSHSY and CDR2 SAAADI. This CDR3 spans 15 amino acids. The sample originates from a study of blood T cell repertoires in COVID-19. Study summary: Collection of acute and convalescent COVID-19 samples took place in the United States, Italy and Spain. PBMCs, B-cell-depleted T cells, or T cells were the source of the cDNA or gDNA that made up the material.

Authors' analysis steps: Amplifying reference gene primers gave estimates of nucleated cell counts. Only in-frame clones appear in the TCRdb table, and some are missing; sequencing was by immunoSEQ multiplex PCR. V and J calls plus clone size are reproduced from that table; the DNA served to infer D and trimming. The table lists some 120,000 clones, approximately 77% of them singletons, with around 20% in the top ten. The sample was peripheral blood. The genes are TRBV10-2 and TRBJ2-7; TRBD1 might be the D (6 bases). The clonotype was recovered from an elderly man with acute or convalescent COVID-19. The CDR3, as DNA: TGCGCCAGCAGTATCCGCCAGGGGATCTCCTACGAGCAGTACTTC. The encoded protein is CASSIRQGISYEQYF.